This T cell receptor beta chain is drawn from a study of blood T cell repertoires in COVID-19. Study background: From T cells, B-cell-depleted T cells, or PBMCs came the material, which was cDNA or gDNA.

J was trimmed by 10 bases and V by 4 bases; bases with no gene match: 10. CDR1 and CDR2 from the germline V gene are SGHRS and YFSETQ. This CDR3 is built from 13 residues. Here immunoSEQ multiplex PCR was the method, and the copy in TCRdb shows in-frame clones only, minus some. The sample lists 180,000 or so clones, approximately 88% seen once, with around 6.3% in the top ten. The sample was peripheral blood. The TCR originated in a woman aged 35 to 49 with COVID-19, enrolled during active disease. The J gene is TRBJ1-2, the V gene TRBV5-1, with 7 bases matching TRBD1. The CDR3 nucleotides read TGCGCCAGCAGCCAGGTTGTTCAGGGGGACTACACCTTC. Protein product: CASSQVVQGDYTF.